This TCR beta chain appears in the sequencing data of a study of T cell responses to AZD1222 COVID-19 vaccine. CDR1 SGHRS and CDR2 YFSETQ come from the germline V gene. The CDR3 extends over 16 amino acids. The V end lost 4 bases, the J end lost 3 bases, and 20 bases lay between the germline ends. Here immunoSEQ multiplex PCR was the method, and the copy in TCRdb shows in-frame clones only, minus some. The data show approximately 190,000 clones, approximately 90% seen once. The clonotype comes from an adult in good health. This rearrangement joins TRBV5-1 to TRBJ2-7; D is tentatively TRBD1 or TRBD2 (6 bases each). The sequencing here drew on peripheral blood, taken on day 0 of AZD1222 vaccination. This CDR3 is CASSMGGIQEGYEQYF. CDR3 in DNA: TGCGCCAGCAGCATGGGGGGCATCCAAGAGGGCTACGAGCAGTACTTC.